This T cell receptor (beta chain) appears in the sequencing data of a study of blood T cell repertoires in COVID-19. In the study overall: Samples representing acute and convalescent COVID-19 were sourced from the United States, Italy and Spain. T cells, B-cell-depleted T cells, or PBMCs supplied cDNA or gDNA.

As handled by the study authors: From reference gene primer amplification, estimates of nucleated cell counts were derived. Generated by immunoSEQ multiplex PCR, the TCRdb table keeps only in-frame clones and is missing some. V, J and clone size are taken as reported in that table, and D and trimming were inferred from the DNA itself. The sample has 150,000 to 200,000 clones, about 80% seen once; the top ten hold approximately 2.4%. This CDR3 has 12 residues. Looked up from germline, CDR1 is SGHNT and CDR2 is YYREEE (reference sequence). Trimming left V 4 bases short and J 3 bases short, with 8 bases between.

This receptor was identified in a human donor with acute or convalescent COVID-19. The donor label of this sample is uncertain. Sequences were obtained from peripheral blood. J is TRBJ2-7 and V is TRBV5-4, with D uncertain. CDR3 DNA sequence: TGTGCCAGCAGCACCGACAACTACGAGCAGTACTTC. Amino acid sequence: CASSTDNYEQYF.